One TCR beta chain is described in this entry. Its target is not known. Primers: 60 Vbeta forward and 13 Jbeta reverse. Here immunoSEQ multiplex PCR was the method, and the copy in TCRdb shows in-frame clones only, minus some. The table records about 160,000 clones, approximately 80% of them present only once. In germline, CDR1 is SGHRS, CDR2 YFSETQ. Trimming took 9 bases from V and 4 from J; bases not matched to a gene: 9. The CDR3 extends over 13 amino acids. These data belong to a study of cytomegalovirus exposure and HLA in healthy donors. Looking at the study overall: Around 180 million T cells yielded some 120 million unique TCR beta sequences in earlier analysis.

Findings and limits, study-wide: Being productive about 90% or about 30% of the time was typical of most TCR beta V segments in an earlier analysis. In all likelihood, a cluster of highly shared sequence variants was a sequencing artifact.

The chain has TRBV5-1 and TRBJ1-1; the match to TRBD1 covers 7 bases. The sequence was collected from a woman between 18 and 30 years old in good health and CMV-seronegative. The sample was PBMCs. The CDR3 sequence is CANSTGESTEAFF. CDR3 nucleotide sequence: TGCGCCAACTCAACAGGGGAGAGCACTGAAGCTTTCTTT.